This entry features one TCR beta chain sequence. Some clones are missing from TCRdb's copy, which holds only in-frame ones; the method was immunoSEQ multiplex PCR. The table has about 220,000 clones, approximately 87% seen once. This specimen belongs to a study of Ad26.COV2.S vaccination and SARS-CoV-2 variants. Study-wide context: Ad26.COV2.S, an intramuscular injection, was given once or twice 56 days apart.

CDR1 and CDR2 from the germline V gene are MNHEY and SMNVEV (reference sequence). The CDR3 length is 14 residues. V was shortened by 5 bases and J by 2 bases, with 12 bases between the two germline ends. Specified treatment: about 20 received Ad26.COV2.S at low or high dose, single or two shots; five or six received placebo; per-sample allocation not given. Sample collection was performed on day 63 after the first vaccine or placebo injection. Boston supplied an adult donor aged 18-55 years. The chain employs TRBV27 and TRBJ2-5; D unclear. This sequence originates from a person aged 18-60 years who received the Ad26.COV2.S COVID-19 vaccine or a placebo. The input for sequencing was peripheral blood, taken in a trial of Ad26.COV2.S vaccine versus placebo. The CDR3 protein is CASSPRRRQETQYF. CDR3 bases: TGTGCCAGCAGTCCCCGACGGAGACAAGAGACCCAGTACTTC.